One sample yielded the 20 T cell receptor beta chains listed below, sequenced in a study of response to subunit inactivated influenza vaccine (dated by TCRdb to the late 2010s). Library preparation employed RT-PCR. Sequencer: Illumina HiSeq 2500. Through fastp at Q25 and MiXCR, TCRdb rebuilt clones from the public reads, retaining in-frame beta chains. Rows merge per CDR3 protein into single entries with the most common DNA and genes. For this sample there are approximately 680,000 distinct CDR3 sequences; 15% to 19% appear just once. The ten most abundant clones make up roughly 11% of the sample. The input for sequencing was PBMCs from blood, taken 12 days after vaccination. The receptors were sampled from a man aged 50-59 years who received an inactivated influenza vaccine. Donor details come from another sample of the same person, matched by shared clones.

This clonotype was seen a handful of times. Here the CDR3 reads CATSWDRGGSGANVLTF. CDR3 in DNA: TGTGCCACCAGTTGGGACAGGGGGGGCTCTGGGGCCAACGTCCTGACTTTC. This chain joins TRBV15 and TRBJ2-6; 11 bases are shared with TRBD1. The CDR3 spans 17 residues. The ends lost 6 bases at V and 0 bases at J; junction bases unmatched: 4. CDR1 is LNHNV, CDR2 YYDKDF, per germline (reference sequence).

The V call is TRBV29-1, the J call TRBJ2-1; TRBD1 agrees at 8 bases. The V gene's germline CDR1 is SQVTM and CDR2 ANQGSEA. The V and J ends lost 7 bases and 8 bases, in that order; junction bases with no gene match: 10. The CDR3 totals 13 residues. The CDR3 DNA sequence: TGCAGCGGAACAAGACAGGGGTGGGATGAGCAGTTCTTC. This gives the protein CSGTRQGWDEQFF.

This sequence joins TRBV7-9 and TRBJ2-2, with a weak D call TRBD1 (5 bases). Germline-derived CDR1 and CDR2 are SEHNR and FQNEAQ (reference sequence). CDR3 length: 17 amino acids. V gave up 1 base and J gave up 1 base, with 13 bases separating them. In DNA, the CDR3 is TGTGCCAGCAGCTTAGAGACTTGGCAGGGGAACACCGGGGAGCTGTTTTTT. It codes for CASSLETWQGNTGELFF.

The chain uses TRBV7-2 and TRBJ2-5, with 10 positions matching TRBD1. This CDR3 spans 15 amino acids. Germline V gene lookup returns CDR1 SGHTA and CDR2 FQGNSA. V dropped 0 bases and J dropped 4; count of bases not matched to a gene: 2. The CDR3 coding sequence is TGTGCCAGCAGCTTAGCGGGGACAGGGGCAGAGACCCAGTACTTC. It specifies CASSLAGTGAETQYF.

CDR3 coding DNA: TGCGCCAGCAGCCACACGGACGAGAACACTGAAGCTTTCTTT. Translation: CASSHTDENTEAFF. The chain uses TRBV4-3 and TRBJ1-1, with D hard to call. The CDR3 runs 14 residues. The germline CDR1 and CDR2 sequences are LGHNA and YSLEER. V was cut by 3 bases and J by 1 base, with 9 bases left in between.

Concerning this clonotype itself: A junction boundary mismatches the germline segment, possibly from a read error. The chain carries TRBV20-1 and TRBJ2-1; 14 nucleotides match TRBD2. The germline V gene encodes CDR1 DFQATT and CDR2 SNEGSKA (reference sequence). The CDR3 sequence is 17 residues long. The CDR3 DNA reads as TGCAGTGCAAGAGGACTAGCGGGGGGCCAACCCTACAATGAGCAGTTCTTC. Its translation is CSARGLAGGQPYNEQFF.

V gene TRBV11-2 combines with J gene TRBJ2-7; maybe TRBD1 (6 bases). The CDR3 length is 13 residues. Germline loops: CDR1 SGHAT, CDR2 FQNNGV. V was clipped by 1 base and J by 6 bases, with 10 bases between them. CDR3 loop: CASSLADSREQYF. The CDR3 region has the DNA TGTGCCAGCAGCTTAGCGGACAGTCGCGAGCAGTACTTC.

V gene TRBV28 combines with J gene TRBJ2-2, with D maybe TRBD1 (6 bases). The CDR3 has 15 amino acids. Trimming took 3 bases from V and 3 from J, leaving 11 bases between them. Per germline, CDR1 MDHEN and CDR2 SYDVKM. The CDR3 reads CASSFATGYTGELFF. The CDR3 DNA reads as TGTGCCAGCAGTTTCGCTACAGGGTACACCGGGGAGCTGTTTTTT.

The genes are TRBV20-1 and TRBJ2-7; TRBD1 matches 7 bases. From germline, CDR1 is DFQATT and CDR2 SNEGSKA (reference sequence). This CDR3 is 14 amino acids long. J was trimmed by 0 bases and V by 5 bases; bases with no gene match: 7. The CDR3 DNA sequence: TGCAGTGCTCCCGGACAGGACGCCTCCTACGAGCAGTACTTC. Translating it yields CSAPGQDASYEQYF.

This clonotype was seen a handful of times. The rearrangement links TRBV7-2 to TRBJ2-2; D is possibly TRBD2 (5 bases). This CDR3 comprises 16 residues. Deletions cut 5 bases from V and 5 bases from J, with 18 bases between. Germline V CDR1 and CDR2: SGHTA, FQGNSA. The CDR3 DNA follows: TGTGCCAGCAGCCCAATAGCGCGCATCCTGACCGGGGAGCTGTTTTTT. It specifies CASSPIARILTGELFF.

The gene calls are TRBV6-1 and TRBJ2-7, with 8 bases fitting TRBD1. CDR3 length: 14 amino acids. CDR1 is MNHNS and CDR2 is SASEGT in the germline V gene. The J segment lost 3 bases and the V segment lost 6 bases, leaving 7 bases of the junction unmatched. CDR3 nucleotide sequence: TGTGCCAGCAGACCTACAGGGGGAGGCTACGAGCAGTACTTC. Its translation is CASRPTGGGYEQYF.

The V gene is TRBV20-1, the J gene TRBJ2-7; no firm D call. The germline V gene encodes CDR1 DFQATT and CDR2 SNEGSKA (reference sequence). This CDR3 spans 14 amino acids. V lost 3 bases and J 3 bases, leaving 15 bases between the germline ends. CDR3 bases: TGCAGTGCTAGTGGGCCAGGTAAAATCTACGAGCAGTACTTC. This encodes CSASGPGKIYEQYF.

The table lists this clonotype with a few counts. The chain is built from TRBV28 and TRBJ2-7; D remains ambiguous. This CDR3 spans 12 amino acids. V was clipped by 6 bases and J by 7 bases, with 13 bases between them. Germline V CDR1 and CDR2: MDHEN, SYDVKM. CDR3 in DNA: TGTGCCAGCAGCCCTCTCTACGGGGAGCAGTACTTC. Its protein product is CASSPLYGEQYF.

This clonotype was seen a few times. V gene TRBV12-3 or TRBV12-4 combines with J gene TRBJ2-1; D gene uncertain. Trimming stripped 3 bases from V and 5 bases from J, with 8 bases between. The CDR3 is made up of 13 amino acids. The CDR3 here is CASSFGLDNEQFF. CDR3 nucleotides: TGTGCCAGCAGTTTTGGTCTGGACAATGAGCAGTTCTTC.

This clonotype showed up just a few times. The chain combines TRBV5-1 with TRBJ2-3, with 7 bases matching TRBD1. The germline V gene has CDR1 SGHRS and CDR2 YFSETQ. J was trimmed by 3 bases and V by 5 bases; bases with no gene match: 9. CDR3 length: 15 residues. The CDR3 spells CASSSGGSRTDTQYF. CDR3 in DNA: TGCGCCAGCAGTTCAGGGGGTTCGAGGACAGATACGCAGTATTTT.

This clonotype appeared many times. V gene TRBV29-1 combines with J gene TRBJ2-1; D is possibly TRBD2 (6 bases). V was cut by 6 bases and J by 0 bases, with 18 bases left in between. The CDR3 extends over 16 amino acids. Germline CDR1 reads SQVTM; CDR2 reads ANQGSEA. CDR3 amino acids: CSVPAGGLSSYNEQFF. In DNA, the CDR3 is TGCAGCGTCCCCGCCGGAGGGTTGAGCTCCTACAATGAGCAGTTCTTC.

CDR3 nucleotides: TGTGCCAGCAGTTCCCTCCCGACAGGGTATCGTTCACCCCTCCACTTT. Protein sequence: CASSSLPTGYRSPLHF. This chain uses TRBV6-2 or TRBV6-3 with TRBJ1-6; 7 nucleotides match TRBD1. Looked up from germline, CDR1 is MNHEY and CDR2 is SVGEGT. This CDR3 spans 16 amino acids. V was clipped by 4 bases and J by 9 bases; unmatched bases: 12.

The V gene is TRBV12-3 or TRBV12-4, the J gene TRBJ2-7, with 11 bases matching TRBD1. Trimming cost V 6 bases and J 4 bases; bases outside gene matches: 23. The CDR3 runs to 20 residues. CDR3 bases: TGTGCCAGCAGGCCCGGGACAGGGGGGGAAAGGACCCTTTTTAAGTACGAGCAGTACTTC. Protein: CASRPGTGGERTLFKYEQYF.

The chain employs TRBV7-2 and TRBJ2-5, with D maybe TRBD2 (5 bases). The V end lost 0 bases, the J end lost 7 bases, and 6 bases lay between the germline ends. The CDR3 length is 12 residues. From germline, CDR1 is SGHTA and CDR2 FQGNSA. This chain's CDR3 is CASSLAEGTQYF. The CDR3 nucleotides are TGTGCCAGCAGCTTAGCCGAGGGGACCCAGTACTTC.

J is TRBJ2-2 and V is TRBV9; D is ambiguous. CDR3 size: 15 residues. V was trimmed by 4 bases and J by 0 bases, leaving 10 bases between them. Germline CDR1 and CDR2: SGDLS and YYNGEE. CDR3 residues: CASSHPAANTGELFF. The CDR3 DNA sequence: TGTGCCAGCAGCCACCCTGCGGCGAACACCGGGGAGCTGTTTTTT.